A single sample gave rise to the 14 T cell receptor beta chains below, sequenced in a study of blood T cells in healthy people across ages. It was with a sample-barcoded 5' primer and a J-beta primer mix that a second PCR of about 7 to 12 cycles was run. TCRdb re-derived calls from the 5' RACE reads in MiXCR, one entry per CDR3 protein. The sample lists approximately 810,000 distinct CDR3 sequences, 29% occurring once. Sequences were obtained from blood. All receptors derive from a woman older than 75 in good health.

This clonotype has a handful of counts. A much larger clone lies one base from this, so it may be a read error. The chain carries TRBV5-1 and TRBJ2-1, with 13 bases aligning to TRBD2. The CDR3 extends over 15 amino acids. Germline V gives CDR1 SGHRS, CDR2 YFSETQ. The J segment lost 8 bases and the V segment lost 4 bases, leaving 6 bases of the junction unmatched. CDR3: CASSLGLAGRYEQFF. CDR3 DNA sequence: TGCGCCAGCAGCCTGGGACTAGCGGGGAGATATGAGCAGTTCTTC.

The chain recombines TRBV9 with TRBJ2-7; D remains unclear. The CDR3 runs 14 residues. Germline-derived CDR1 and CDR2 are SGDLS and YYNGEE. Trimming shortened V by 2 bases and J by 0 bases, and 9 bases separated the two germline ends. The CDR3 coding sequence is TGTGCCAGCAGCGTCGCAACGCTCTCCTACGAGCAGTACTTC. It yields the protein CASSVATLSYEQYF.

This clonotype was seen ten or more times. The rearrangement links TRBV20-1 to TRBJ1-1, with 8 bases lining up with TRBD1. The CDR3 has 13 residues. Looked up from germline, CDR1 is DFQATT and CDR2 is SNEGSKA (reference sequence). The ends lost 5 bases at V and 3 bases at J; junction bases unmatched: 5. The chain's CDR3 is CSAQTDRDTEAFF. Here the CDR3 DNA reads TGCAGTGCTCAAACGGACAGGGACACTGAAGCTTTCTTT.

This clonotype came up once. The V gene is TRBV20-1, the J gene TRBJ2-1; the match to TRBD2 covers 13 bases. V gave up 6 bases and J gave up 3 bases; unmatched junction bases: 8. Germline-derived CDR1 and CDR2 are DFQATT and SNEGSKA (reference sequence). The CDR3 is 16 residues long. The CDR3: CSAPTLAGGIYNEQFF. The CDR3 bases are TGCAGTGCCCCGACACTAGCGGGGGGGATCTACAATGAGCAGTTCTTC.

Ten or more counts support this clonotype. This rearrangement joins TRBV25-1 to TRBJ2-3, with D possibly TRBD2 on 6 matching bases. The germline V and J ends were trimmed by 4 bases and 5 bases, with 10 bases remaining between them. CDR3 length: 13 residues. CDR1 and CDR2 from the germline V gene are MGHDK and SYGVNS. CDR3: CASSGGMGDTQYF. CDR3 bases: TGTGCCAGCAGTGGCGGGATGGGAGATACGCAGTATTTT. Together with reference TRBV25-1 and TRBJ2-3, the CDR3 gives the full variable domain: EADIYQTPRYLVIGTGKKITLECSQTMGHDKMYWYQQDPGMELHLIHYSYGVNSTEKGDLSSESTVSRIRTEHFPLTLESARPSHTSQYLCASSGGMGDTQYFGPGTRLTVL.

The rearrangement joins TRBV24-1 to TRBJ2-5; no reliable D call. The CDR3 length is 17 residues. Between the trimmed V and J ends, which lost 4 bases and 4 bases, there was a span of 21 bases. Germline V gene sequence: CDR1 KGHDR, CDR2 SFDVKD. CDR3 in DNA: TGTGCCACCAGTGACGCGTCGGGTCTCCGGTTTCGAGAGACCCAGTACTTC. The encoded protein is CATSDASGLRFRETQYF.

In this sample, this clonotype turned up a few times. V and J are TRBV19 and TRBJ1-2; no definite D call. Germline CDR1 and CDR2: LNHDA and SQIVND (reference sequence). V was cut by 6 bases and J by 3 bases, with 20 bases left in between. This CDR3 is built from 16 residues. The CDR3 loop is CASSLGPGRWDYGYTF. CDR3 DNA: TGTGCCAGTAGCCTCGGCCCCGGCAGGTGGGACTATGGCTACACCTTC.

This clonotype appeared many times. The chain uses TRBV11-3 and TRBJ2-5; the D gene is possibly TRBD2 (5 bases). The germline CDR1 and CDR2 sequences are SGHNT and YENEEA. This CDR3 comprises 13 residues. V shed 0 bases and J shed 5 bases, with 7 bases lying between them. The CDR3 loop is CASSLDSSETQYF. The DNA for the CDR3 is TGTGCCAGCAGCTTAGATTCTAGCGAGACCCAGTACTTC.

Turning to this clonotype: Germline and junction disagree at one end, which may indicate a read error. The chain combines TRBV7-2 with TRBJ2-4; D may be TRBD1 (6 bases). Germline loops: CDR1 SGHTA, CDR2 FQGNSA. This CDR3 region has 14 residues. Here the CDR3 reads CASSPGVVKNIRYF. The CDR3 bases are TGTGCCAGCAGCCCAGGGGTTGTCAAAAACATTCGGTACTTC.

The gene calls are TRBV6-2 or TRBV6-3 and TRBJ1-5; a possible D gene is TRBD1 (6 bases). The germline CDR1 and CDR2 sequences are MNHEY and SVGEGT. The CDR3 covers 14 residues. V gave up 6 bases and J gave up 6 bases, with 15 bases separating them. CDR3 DNA: TGTGCCAGCAGCGCCACAGGGTCGGCTCAGCCCCAGCATTTT. This sequence encodes CASSATGSAQPQHF.

In this sample, this clonotype turned up many times. The rearrangement uses TRBV5-1 and TRBJ2-7; weak D call: TRBD1 (5 bases). The length of the CDR3 is 13 residues. V was trimmed by 0 bases and J by 5 bases, leaving 9 bases between them. CDR1 is SGHRS and CDR2 is YFSETQ in the germline V gene. The chain's CDR3 is CASSLGRQNEQYF. The CDR3 nucleotides read TGCGCCAGCAGCTTGGGAAGACAGAACGAGCAGTACTTC.

This clonotype was counted at least ten times. The rearrangement links TRBV15 to TRBJ2-1, with D tentatively TRBD1 (6 bases). The CDR3 extends over 14 amino acids. V gave up 1 base and J gave up 4 bases, with 8 bases separating them. Germline-derived CDR1 and CDR2 are LNHNV and YYDKDF (reference sequence). CDR3 nucleotide sequence: TGTGCCACCAGCAGAGGAGGGGGTTACAATGAGCAGTTCTTC. This sequence encodes CATSRGGGYNEQFF.

This clonotype has a count of ten or more. V usage is TRBV20-1 and J usage is TRBJ2-7; 10 bases map to TRBD1. From germline, CDR1 is DFQATT and CDR2 SNEGSKA (reference sequence). There are 13 residues in the CDR3. After removal of 1 base from V and 7 bases from J, the junction contained 4 bases not matched to a gene. This chain's CDR3 is CSARGQGAREQYF. The CDR3 DNA is TGCAGTGCTAGAGGACAGGGGGCCAGGGAGCAGTACTTC.

V is TRBV7-9 and J is TRBJ1-1; D perhaps matches TRBD1 (6 bases). The V end was cut by 4 bases, the J end by 2 bases, with 11 bases between. CDR3 size: 14 residues. The germline gives CDR1 SEHNR, CDR2 FQNEAQ (reference sequence). The DNA for the CDR3 is TGTGCCAGCAGCTCCCGGGACACTAACACTGAAGCTTTCTTT. Translated: CASSSRDTNTEAFF. The full variable domain, rest sourced from reference TRBV7-9 and TRBJ1-1, is DTGVSQNPRHKITKRGQNVTFRCDPISEHNRLYWYRQTLGQGPEFLTYFQNEAQLEKSRLLSDRFSAERPKGSFSTLEIQRTEQGDSAMYLCASSSRDTNTEAFFGQGTRLTVV.